This TCR beta chain emerged from a study of early T cells in non-severe SARS-CoV-2 infection (dated by TCRdb to the early 2020s). Broadly, across the study: Because TCR sequencing was done on bulk RNA from unsorted whole blood, the alpha and beta chains could not be paired. On the study overall, not on this receptor specifically: Matching against VDJdb was skewed toward anti-spike CD8 responses, likely underestimated virus-specific expansions, and missed private and CD4 specificities.

This was a case-control study nested in a cohort of healthcare workers in London, UK, who had nasopharyngeal swab PCR tests and blood samples taken every week. Healthcare workers were enrolled in the week of the UK lockdown, from 23 to 31 March 2020, and were followed every week for up to roughly 16 weeks. Library preparation employed 5' RACE. Data came from a NextSeq 500. The TCR library protocol attached unique molecular identifiers to individual cDNA molecules to correct for sequencing error and PCR bias. TCR alpha and beta chains were both sequenced, and the abundances of alpha and beta sequences in each sample were closely correlated with each other. For the original study's pipeline: Decombinator V4 was used to perform V gene, J gene and CDR3 annotation of TCR sequences. TCRs were defined as expanded if a significant change between any two time points was detected under a Poisson model with p below 0.0001. TCR abundances were normalised to the total number of TCRs sequenced per sample and were expressed as counts per million. TRAV1-2 paired with TRAJ12, TRAJ20 or TRAJ33 defined MAIT TCRs, while TRAV10 paired with TRAJ18 defined iNKT TCRs. VDJdb, accessed 1 November 2021, was searched for CMV, EBV and SARS-CoV-2 annotated TCRs, with TCRs annotated for multiple antigens excluded. Through fastp at Q25 and MiXCR, TCRdb rebuilt clones from the public reads, retaining in-frame beta chains. Rows are unified per CDR3 protein, each entry keeping the most common DNA and genes. TCRdb, not the original authors, processed these V and J calls. Present in this sample are about 60,000 distinct CDR3 sequences, around 5.6% of which were seen just once. 6.5% to 8.5% of the sample comes from the top ten.

Remarks on this clonotype: Its cognate antigen has yet to be identified. The sample holds no much larger clone one base away, and base qualities are not on file.

The germline V gene supplies CDR1 SQVTM and CDR2 ANQGSEA. After removal of 2 bases from V and 8 bases from J, the junction retains 5 bases not matched to a gene. The CDR3, cysteine through phenylalanine, is 14 amino acids long. Of all the DNA, just the CDR3 is kept, 42 bases in frame from base 1. The receptor was isolated from an adult who was a healthcare worker with PCR-confirmed SARS-CoV-2 infection or an uninfected control (not recorded which). The sequence links TRBV29-1 to TRBJ1-4; TRBD1 agrees with 10 junctional bases. Specimen: whole blood. The DNA sequence reads TGCAGCGTTGAATCGCGGGACAGGGGAGAAAAACTGTTTTTT. Translated, it reads CSVESRDRGEKLFF.